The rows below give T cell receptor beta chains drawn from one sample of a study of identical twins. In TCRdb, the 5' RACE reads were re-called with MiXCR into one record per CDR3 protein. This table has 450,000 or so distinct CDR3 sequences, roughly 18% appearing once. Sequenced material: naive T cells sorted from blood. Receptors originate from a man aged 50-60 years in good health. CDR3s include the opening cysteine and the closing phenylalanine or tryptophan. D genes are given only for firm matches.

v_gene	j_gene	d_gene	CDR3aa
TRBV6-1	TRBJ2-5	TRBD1	CASRWTGADQETQYF
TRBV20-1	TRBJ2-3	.	CSARKATSTDTQYF
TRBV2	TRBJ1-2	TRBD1	CASTGGQGYGYTF
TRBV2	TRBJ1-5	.	CASSRTGFNQPQHF
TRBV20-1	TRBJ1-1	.	CSARDTDSRAFF
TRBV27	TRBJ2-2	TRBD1	CASSLPTGLLTGELFF
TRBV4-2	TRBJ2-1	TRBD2	CASSQMASGGFYNEQFF
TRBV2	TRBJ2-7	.	CASSEVRQGGEQYF
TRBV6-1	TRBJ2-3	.	CASSEQGDTQYF
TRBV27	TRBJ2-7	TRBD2	CTSSRLAETAYEQYF
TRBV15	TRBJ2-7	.	CATSMVDYEQYF
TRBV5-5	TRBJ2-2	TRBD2	CASSLTVAGGTGELFF
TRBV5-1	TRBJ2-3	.	CASSLVSAGTDTQYF
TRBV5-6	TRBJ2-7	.	CASSQRDLSYEQYF
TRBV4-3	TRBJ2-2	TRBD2	CASSQAWLAGGTTGELFF
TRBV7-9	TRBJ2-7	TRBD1	CASRPGTGVDEQYF
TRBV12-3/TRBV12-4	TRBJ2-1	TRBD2	CASSASSGISYNEQFF
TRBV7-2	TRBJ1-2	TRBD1	CASSSTLRTGANGYTF
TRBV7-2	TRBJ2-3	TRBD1	CASSFPRQGTDTQYF
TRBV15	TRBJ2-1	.	CATSEAGSRYNEQFF
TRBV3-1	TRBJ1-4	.	CASSQAPGGGEDF
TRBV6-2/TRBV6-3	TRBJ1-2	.	CASSYGVANYGYTF
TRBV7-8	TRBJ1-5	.	CASSLAGTQNSNQPQHF
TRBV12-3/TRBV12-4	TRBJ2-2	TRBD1	CASRLSGTGGTGELFF